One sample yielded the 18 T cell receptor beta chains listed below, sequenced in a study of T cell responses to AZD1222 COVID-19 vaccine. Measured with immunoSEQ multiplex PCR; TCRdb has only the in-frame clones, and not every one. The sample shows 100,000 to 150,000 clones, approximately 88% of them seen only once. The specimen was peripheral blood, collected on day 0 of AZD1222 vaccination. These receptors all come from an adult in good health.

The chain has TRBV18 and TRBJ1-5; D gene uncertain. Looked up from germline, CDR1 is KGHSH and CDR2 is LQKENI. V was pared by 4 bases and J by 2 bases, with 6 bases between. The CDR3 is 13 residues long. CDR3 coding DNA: TGTGCCAGCTCACGGGCGGGCAATCAGCCCCAGCATTTT. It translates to CASSRAGNQPQHF.

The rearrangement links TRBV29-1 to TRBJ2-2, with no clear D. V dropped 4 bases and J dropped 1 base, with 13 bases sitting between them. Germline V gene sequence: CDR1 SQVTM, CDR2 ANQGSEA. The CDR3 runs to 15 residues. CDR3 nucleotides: TGCAGCGTTGTGGTTTCAGCCCAGAACACCGGGGAGCTGTTTTTT. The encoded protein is CSVVVSAQNTGELFF.

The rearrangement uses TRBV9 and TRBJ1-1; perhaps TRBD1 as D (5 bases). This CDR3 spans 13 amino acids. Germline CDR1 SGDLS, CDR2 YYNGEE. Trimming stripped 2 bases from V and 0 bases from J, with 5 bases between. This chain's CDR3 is CASSVRVNTEAFF. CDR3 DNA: TGTGCCAGCAGCGTCAGGGTGAACACTGAAGCTTTCTTT.

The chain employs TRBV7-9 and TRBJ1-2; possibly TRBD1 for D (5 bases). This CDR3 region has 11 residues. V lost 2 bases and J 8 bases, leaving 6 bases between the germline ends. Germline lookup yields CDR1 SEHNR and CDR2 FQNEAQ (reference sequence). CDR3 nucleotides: TGTGCCAGCAGCTTACAGGGCGGCTACACCTTC. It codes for CASSLQGGYTF.

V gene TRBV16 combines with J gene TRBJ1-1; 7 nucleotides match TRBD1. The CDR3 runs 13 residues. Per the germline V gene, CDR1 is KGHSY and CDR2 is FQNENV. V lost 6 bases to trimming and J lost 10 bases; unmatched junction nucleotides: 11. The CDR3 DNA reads TGTGCCAGCAGATCAGGACAGGTGGGGGGAGCTTTCTTT. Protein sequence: CASRSGQVGGAFF. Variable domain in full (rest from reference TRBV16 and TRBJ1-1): GEEVAQTPKHLVRGEGQKAKLYCAPIKGHSYVFWYQQVLKNEFKFLISFQNENVFDETGMPKERFSAKCLPNSPCSLEIQATKLEDSAVYFCASRSGQVGGAFFGQGTRLTVV.

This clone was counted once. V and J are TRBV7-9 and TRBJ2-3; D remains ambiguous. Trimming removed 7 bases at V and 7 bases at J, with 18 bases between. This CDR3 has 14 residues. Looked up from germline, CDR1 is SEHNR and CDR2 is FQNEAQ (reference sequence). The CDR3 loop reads CASTTRVPPNTQYF. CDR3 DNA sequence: TGTGCCAGCACCACCCGGGTCCCACCTAATACGCAGTATTTT.

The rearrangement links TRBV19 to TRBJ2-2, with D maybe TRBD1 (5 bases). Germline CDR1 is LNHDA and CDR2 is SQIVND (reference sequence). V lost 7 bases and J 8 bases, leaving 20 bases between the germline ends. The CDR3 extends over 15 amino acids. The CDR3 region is CASTRRQTTKGELFF. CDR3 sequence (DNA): TGTGCCAGTACTAGAAGACAGACCACGAAGGGGGAGCTGTTTTTT.

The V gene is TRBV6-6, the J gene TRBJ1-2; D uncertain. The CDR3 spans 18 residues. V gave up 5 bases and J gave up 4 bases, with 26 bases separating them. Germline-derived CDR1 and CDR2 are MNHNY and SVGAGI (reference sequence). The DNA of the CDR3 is TGTGCCAGCAGTCCCCTAATACAGAACCCCCGTTTTAGCTATGGCTACACCTTC. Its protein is CASSPLIQNPRFSYGYTF.

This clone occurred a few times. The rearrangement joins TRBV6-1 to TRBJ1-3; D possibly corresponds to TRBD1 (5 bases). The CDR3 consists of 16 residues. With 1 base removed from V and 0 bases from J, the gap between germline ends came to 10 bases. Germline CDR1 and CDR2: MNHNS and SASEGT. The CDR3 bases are TGTGCCAGCAGTGAAGATGGGGGGACCTCTGGAAACACCATATATTTT. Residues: CASSEDGGTSGNTIYF.

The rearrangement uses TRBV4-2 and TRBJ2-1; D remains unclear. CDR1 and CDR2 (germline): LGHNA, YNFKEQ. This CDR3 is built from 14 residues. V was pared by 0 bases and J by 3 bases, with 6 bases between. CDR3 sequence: CASSQDSLYNEQFF. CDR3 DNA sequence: TGTGCCAGCAGCCAAGATTCCCTCTACAATGAGCAGTTCTTC.

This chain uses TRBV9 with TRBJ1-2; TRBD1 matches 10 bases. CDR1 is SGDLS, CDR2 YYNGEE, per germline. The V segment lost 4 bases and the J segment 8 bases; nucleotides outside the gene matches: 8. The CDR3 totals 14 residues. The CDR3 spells CASSPWDRGEGYTF. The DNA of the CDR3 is TGTGCCAGCAGCCCTTGGGACAGGGGAGAGGGCTACACCTTC.

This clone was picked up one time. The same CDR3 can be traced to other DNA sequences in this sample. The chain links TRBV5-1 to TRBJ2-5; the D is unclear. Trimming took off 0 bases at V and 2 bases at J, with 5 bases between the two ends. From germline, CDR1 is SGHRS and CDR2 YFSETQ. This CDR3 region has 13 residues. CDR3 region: CASSLGVQETQYF. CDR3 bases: TGCGCCAGCAGCTTGGGGGTTCAAGAGACCCAGTACTTC.

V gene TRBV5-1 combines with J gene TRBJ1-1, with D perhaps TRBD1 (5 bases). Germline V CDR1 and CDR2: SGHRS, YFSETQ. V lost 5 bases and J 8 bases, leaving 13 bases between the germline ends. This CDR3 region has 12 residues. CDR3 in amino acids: CASRIQGREAFF. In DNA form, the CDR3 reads TGCGCCAGCAGAATCCAGGGTCGGGAAGCTTTCTTT. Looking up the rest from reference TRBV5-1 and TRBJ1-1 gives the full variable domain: KAGVTQTPRYLIKTRGQQVTLSCSPISGHRSVSWYQQTPGQGLQFLFEYFSETQRNKGNFPGRFSGRQFSNSRSEMNVSTLELGDSALYLCASRIQGREAFFGQGTRLTVV.

The CDR3 loop reads CASGLSYNEQFF. Here the CDR3 DNA reads TGTGCCAGCGGACTATCTTACAATGAGCAGTTCTTC. V gene TRBV6-5 combines with J gene TRBJ2-1; maybe TRBD2 (6 bases). CDR1 is MNHEY and CDR2 is SVGAGI in the germline V gene. There are 12 residues in the CDR3. Trimming removed 8 bases at V and 4 bases at J, with 9 bases between.

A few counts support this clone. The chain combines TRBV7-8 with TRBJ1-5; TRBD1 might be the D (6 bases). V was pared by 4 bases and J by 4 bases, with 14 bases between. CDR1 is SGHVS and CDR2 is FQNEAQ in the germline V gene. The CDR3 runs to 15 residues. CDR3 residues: CASSSEGQQNQPQHF. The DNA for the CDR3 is TGTGCCAGCAGCTCCGAAGGACAGCAGAATCAGCCCCAGCATTTT. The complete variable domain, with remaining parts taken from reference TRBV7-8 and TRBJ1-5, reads GAGVSQSPRYKVAKRGQDVALRCDPISGHVSLFWYQQALGQGPEFLTYFQNEAQLDKSGLPSDRFFAERPEGSVSTLKIQRTQQEDSAVYLCASSSEGQQNQPQHFGDGTRLSIL.

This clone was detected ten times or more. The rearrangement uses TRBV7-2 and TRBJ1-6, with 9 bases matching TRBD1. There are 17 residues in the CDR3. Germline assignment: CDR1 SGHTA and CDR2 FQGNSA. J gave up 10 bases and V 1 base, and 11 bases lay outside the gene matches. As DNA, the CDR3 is TGTGCCAGCAGCTTAGATATTGGGACAGGGAATCGGTCACCCCTCCACTTT. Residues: CASSLDIGTGNRSPLHF.

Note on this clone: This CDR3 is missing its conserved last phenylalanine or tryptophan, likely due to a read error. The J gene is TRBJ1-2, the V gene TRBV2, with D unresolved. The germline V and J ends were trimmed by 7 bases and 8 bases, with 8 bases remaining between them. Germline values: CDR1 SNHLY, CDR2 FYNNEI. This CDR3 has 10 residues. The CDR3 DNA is TGTGCCAGCAATGGCGGCGGCTACACCCTC. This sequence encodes CASNGGGYTL.

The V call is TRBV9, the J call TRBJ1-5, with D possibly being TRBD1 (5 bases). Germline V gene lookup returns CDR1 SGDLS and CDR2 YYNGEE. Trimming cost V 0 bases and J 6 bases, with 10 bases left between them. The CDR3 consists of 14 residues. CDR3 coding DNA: TGTGCCAGCAGCGTAGGAGGGGTAGGTCAGCCCCAGCATTTT. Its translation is CASSVGGVGQPQHF.